These T cell receptor beta chains were read from a single sample in a study of T cells in Graves' hyperthyroidism and ophthalmopathy. MiXCR, run by TCRdb on the multiplex PCR reads, gives a single entry per CDR3 protein. The sample records approximately 430,000 distinct CDR3 sequences, about 14% being singletons. Input material: blood. The origin of the receptors is a man between 18 and 35 years old with Graves' ophthalmopathy. Both conserved end residues are part of each CDR3. D genes are given only for firm matches. Rows give clone size only sometimes, using once, few, many, or a class for an expanded clone.

j_call: TRBJ2-5; v_call: TRBV3-1; d_call: NA; clone_size: many; cdr3_aa: CASRGGMEETQYF; cdr3_nt: TGTGCCAGCAGGGGCGGGATGGAAGAGACCCAGTACTTC
j_call: TRBJ1-2; v_call: TRBV7-9; d_call: TRBD1; clone_size: many; cdr3_aa: CASTPRDRWNGYTF; cdr3_nt: TGTGCCAGCACCCCTAGGGACAGATGGAATGGCTACACCTTC
j_call: TRBJ2-1; v_call: TRBV30; d_call: NA; clone_size: many; cdr3_aa: CACSWTAYNEQFF; cdr3_nt: TGTGCCTGTTCATGGACAGCTTACAATGAGCAGTTCTTC
j_call: TRBJ2-1; v_call: TRBV5-1; d_call: TRBD2; clone_size: few; cdr3_aa: CASSPTPSGAYNEQFF; cdr3_nt: TGCGCCAGCAGCCCAACCCCTAGCGGGGCCTACAATGAGCAGTTCTTC
j_call: TRBJ1-2; v_call: TRBV7-9; d_call: TRBD1; clone_size: NA; cdr3_aa: CASSLLDRGGNYGYTF; cdr3_nt: TGTGCCAGCAGCTTGTTGGACAGGGGCGGGAACTATGGCTACACCTTC
j_call: TRBJ2-7; v_call: TRBV30; d_call: NA; clone_size: many; cdr3_aa: CAWSVKSLDEQYF; cdr3_nt: TGTGCCTGGAGTGTAAAATCTCTCGACGAGCAGTACTTC
j_call: TRBJ2-5; v_call: TRBV27; d_call: NA; clone_size: NA; cdr3_aa: CASSLSFLVQETQYF; cdr3_nt: TGTGCCAGCAGTTTATCGTTCCTAGTCCAAGAGACCCAGTACTTC
j_call: TRBJ2-5; v_call: TRBV7-9; d_call: TRBD1; clone_size: many; cdr3_aa: CASPPQAQGSQETQYF; cdr3_nt: TGTGCCAGCCCCCCCCAGGCACAGGGGAGTCAAGAGACCCAGTACTTC
j_call: TRBJ1-5; v_call: TRBV19; d_call: TRBD1; clone_size: few; cdr3_aa: CATQSAGGLQPQHF; cdr3_nt: TGTGCCACCCAGTCGGCAGGGGGGTTGCAGCCCCAGCATTTT
j_call: TRBJ2-2; v_call: TRBV5-1; d_call: TRBD1; clone_size: few; cdr3_aa: CASSGTGTGPGELFF; cdr3_nt: TGCGCCAGCAGCGGTACCGGGACAGGGCCCGGGGAGCTGTTTTTT
j_call: TRBJ1-1; v_call: TRBV2; d_call: NA; clone_size: many; cdr3_aa: CASRGSGGTDTEAFF; cdr3_nt: TGTGCCAGCAGAGGAAGCGGGGGAACGGACACTGAAGCTTTCTTT
j_call: TRBJ2-7; v_call: TRBV7-7; d_call: NA; clone_size: NA; cdr3_aa: CASRRRGDPAYEQYF; cdr3_nt: TGTGCCAGCAGAAGAAGGGGCGATCCTGCCTACGAGCAGTACTTC
j_call: TRBJ1-2; v_call: TRBV29-1; d_call: NA; clone_size: many; cdr3_aa: CSVEGGRDSYGYTF; cdr3_nt: TGCAGCGTTGAGGGGGGACGGGACTCCTATGGCTACACCTTC
j_call: TRBJ2-1; v_call: TRBV5-1; d_call: NA; clone_size: many; cdr3_aa: CASSLVTVSSYNEQFF; cdr3_nt: TGCGCCAGCAGCTTGGTGACGGTTAGCTCCTACAATGAGCAGTTCTTC
j_call: TRBJ2-4; v_call: TRBV5-1; d_call: NA; clone_size: NA; cdr3_aa: CASSLEGSNAKNIQYF; cdr3_nt: TGCGCCAGCAGCTTGGAAGGGAGTAACGCCAAAAACATTCAGTACTTC
j_call: TRBJ2-1; v_call: TRBV30; d_call: NA; clone_size: many; cdr3_aa: CAWSVMGEQFF; cdr3_nt: TGTGCCTGGAGTGTCATGGGTGAGCAGTTCTTC
j_call: TRBJ1-5; v_call: TRBV24-1; d_call: TRBD1; clone_size: many; cdr3_aa: CATAGRGGDQPQHF; cdr3_nt: TGTGCCACCGCGGGACGAGGGGGCGATCAGCCCCAGCATTTT
j_call: TRBJ2-7; v_call: TRBV7-2; d_call: TRBD2; clone_size: many; cdr3_aa: CASSFVPLAGDEQYF; cdr3_nt: TGTGCCAGCAGCTTTGTACCACTAGCGGGGGACGAGCAGTACTTC
j_call: TRBJ2-7; v_call: TRBV14; d_call: TRBD1; clone_size: few; cdr3_aa: CASSHWDSKPYYEQYF; cdr3_nt: TGTGCCAGCAGCCATTGGGACAGCAAACCCTACTACGAGCAGTACTTC
j_call: TRBJ2-7; v_call: TRBV10-1; d_call: NA; clone_size: NA; cdr3_aa: CASSQGGETRQYF; cdr3_nt: TGCGCCAGCAGCCAAGGGGGGGAGACCCGACAGTACTTC
j_call: TRBJ2-7; v_call: TRBV2; d_call: TRBD2; clone_size: many; cdr3_aa: CASSGSGLAGVEQYF; cdr3_nt: TGTGCCAGCAGTGGGTCGGGACTAGCGGGAGTCGAGCAGTACTTC
j_call: TRBJ1-2; v_call: TRBV3-1; d_call: NA; clone_size: many; cdr3_aa: CASSQNLRAYNYGYTF; cdr3_nt: TGTGCCAGCAGCCAGAACCTACGGGCGTACAACTATGGCTACACCTTC
j_call: TRBJ2-6; v_call: TRBV3-1; d_call: NA; clone_size: few; cdr3_aa: CASSQDHSGANVLTF; cdr3_nt: TGTGCCAGCAGCCAAGACCACTCTGGGGCCAACGTCCTGACTTTC
j_call: TRBJ1-5; v_call: TRBV3-1; d_call: NA; clone_size: many; cdr3_aa: CASSQDQWQPQHF; cdr3_nt: TGTGCCAGCAGCCAAGATCAGTGGCAGCCCCAGCATTTT
j_call: TRBJ2-1; v_call: TRBV19; d_call: NA; clone_size: few; cdr3_aa: CATTAEGPYNEQFF; cdr3_nt: TGTGCCACCACAGCGGAGGGACCCTACAATGAGCAGTTCTTC
j_call: TRBJ1-1; v_call: TRBV12-3/TRBV12-4; d_call: TRBD1; clone_size: NA; cdr3_aa: CASSLGGQTEAFF; cdr3_nt: TGTGCCAGCAGTTTAGGGGGACAGACTGAAGCTTTCTTT
j_call: TRBJ2-5; v_call: TRBV29-1; d_call: TRBD2; clone_size: NA; cdr3_aa: CSVAGTSGRGETQYF; cdr3_nt: TGCAGCGTCGCCGGGACTAGCGGGAGGGGAGAGACCCAGTACTTC
j_call: TRBJ1-5; v_call: TRBV27; d_call: TRBD1; clone_size: NA; cdr3_aa: CASSLGTGYSNQPQHF; cdr3_nt: TGTGCCAGCAGTTTGGGGACAGGTTATAGCAATCAGCCCCAGCATTTT
j_call: TRBJ2-7; v_call: TRBV3-1; d_call: NA; clone_size: many; cdr3_aa: CASSQVRGYEQYF; cdr3_nt: TGTGCCAGCAGCCAAGTCCGGGGGTACGAGCAGTACTTC
j_call: TRBJ2-2; v_call: TRBV12-5; d_call: NA; clone_size: many; cdr3_aa: CASGLVLGNTGELFF; cdr3_nt: TGTGCTAGTGGTTTGGTGCTAGGCAACACCGGGGAGCTGTTTTTT
j_call: TRBJ2-5; v_call: TRBV4-1; d_call: TRBD2; clone_size: many; cdr3_aa: CASSPLAGETQYF; cdr3_nt: TGCGCCAGCAGCCCGCTAGCGGGAGAGACCCAGTACTTC
j_call: TRBJ1-1; v_call: TRBV6-1; d_call: NA; clone_size: NA; cdr3_aa: CASSTSGAWRVGTEAFF; cdr3_nt: TGTGCCAGCAGTACATCAGGGGCTTGGCGGGTTGGCACTGAAGCTTTCTTT
j_call: TRBJ1-1; v_call: TRBV6-1; d_call: NA; clone_size: many; cdr3_aa: CATMGVDMNTEAFF; cdr3_nt: TGTGCTACCATGGGGGTCGATATGAACACTGAAGCTTTCTTT
j_call: TRBJ2-1; v_call: TRBV19; d_call: NA; clone_size: many; cdr3_aa: CASSINREDPYNEQFF; cdr3_nt: TGTGCCAGTAGTATAAACAGGGAGGATCCCTACAATGAGCAGTTCTTC
j_call: TRBJ2-3; v_call: TRBV6-5; d_call: NA; clone_size: many; cdr3_aa: CASSYSNSGAYTQYF; cdr3_nt: TGTGCCAGCAGTTACTCGAACTCTGGGGCCTATACGCAGTATTTT
j_call: TRBJ2-1; v_call: TRBV7-3; d_call: TRBD2; clone_size: NA; cdr3_aa: CASSLTSGVNEQHF; cdr3_nt: TGTGCCAGCAGCTTAACTAGCGGGGTCAATGAGCAGCACTTC
j_call: TRBJ2-4; v_call: TRBV2; d_call: NA; clone_size: NA; cdr3_aa: CASSDRSVTKNIQYF; cdr3_nt: TGTGCCAGCAGTGATCGATCAGTCACCAAAAACATTCAGTACTTC
j_call: TRBJ1-3; v_call: TRBV5-1; d_call: NA; clone_size: few; cdr3_aa: CASSRNPGASGNTIYF; cdr3_nt: TGCGCCAGCAGCAGAAACCCAGGGGCGTCTGGAAACACCATATATTTT
j_call: TRBJ2-7; v_call: TRBV11-1; d_call: TRBD2; clone_size: many; cdr3_aa: CASSLAGLAGGSYEQYF; cdr3_nt: TGTGCCAGCAGCTTAGCGGGACTAGCGGGAGGCAGCTACGAGCAGTACTTC
j_call: TRBJ2-7; v_call: TRBV7-9; d_call: TRBD1; clone_size: few; cdr3_aa: CASRRTGGPYEQYF; cdr3_nt: TGTGCCAGCAGACGGACAGGGGGTCCCTACGAGCAGTACTTC
j_call: TRBJ2-5; v_call: TRBV4-1; d_call: TRBD1; clone_size: many; cdr3_aa: CASSQPGQGGLETQYF; cdr3_nt: TGCGCCAGCAGCCAACCCGGACAGGGAGGTTTGGAGACCCAGTACTTC
j_call: TRBJ2-7; v_call: TRBV4-1; d_call: TRBD2; clone_size: NA; cdr3_aa: CASSLQSGTGGRSSYEQYF; cdr3_nt: TGCGCCAGCAGCCTCCAGTCCGGGACTGGCGGGAGGAGCTCCTACGAGCAGTACTTC
j_call: TRBJ1-6; v_call: TRBV3-1; d_call: TRBD1; clone_size: many; cdr3_aa: CASSQERWGGTGDSPLHF; cdr3_nt: TGTGCCAGCAGCCAAGAACGGTGGGGGGGGACAGGAGATTCACCCCTCCACTTT
j_call: TRBJ1-1; v_call: TRBV29-1; d_call: NA; clone_size: NA; cdr3_aa: CSVAPGGLEAFF; cdr3_nt: TGCAGCGTCGCTCCAGGCGGGCTTGAAGCTTTCTTT
j_call: TRBJ2-6; v_call: TRBV19; d_call: NA; clone_size: few; cdr3_aa: CASSIEGRTGANVLTF; cdr3_nt: TGTGCCAGTAGTATAGAAGGACGGACTGGGGCCAACGTCCTGACTTTC
j_call: TRBJ2-3; v_call: TRBV6-5; d_call: NA; clone_size: NA; cdr3_aa: CASSYRGWRTDTQYF; cdr3_nt: TGTGCCAGCAGTTATCGGGGTTGGAGGACAGATACGCAGTATTTT
j_call: TRBJ2-1; v_call: TRBV25-1; d_call: NA; clone_size: many; cdr3_aa: CASLGQSSYNEQFF; cdr3_nt: TGTGCCAGCCTTGGACAGAGCTCCTACAATGAGCAGTTCTTC
j_call: TRBJ2-7; v_call: TRBV6-6; d_call: NA; clone_size: many; cdr3_aa: CASSYSYIGAPYEQYF; cdr3_nt: TGTGCCAGCAGTTACTCGTACATTGGGGCCCCCTACGAGCAGTACTTC
j_call: TRBJ2-1; v_call: TRBV4-1; d_call: TRBD1; clone_size: few; cdr3_aa: CASSQVGTGVSSYNEQFF; cdr3_nt: TGCGCCAGCAGCCAAGTTGGGACAGGGGTTAGCTCCTACAATGAGCAGTTCTTC